A selection of T cell receptor beta chains follows, all from one sample in a study of shared clonotypes between healthy human individuals. Generated by immunoSEQ multiplex PCR, the TCRdb table keeps only in-frame clones and is missing some. The sample holds about 2 million clones, 85% to 95% seen once. Sequencing was performed on naive CD4+ T cells sorted from blood. The receptors were sampled from a man between 18 and 35 years old in good health. The CDR3 runs from the conserved cysteine through the conserved F or W. D genes are given only for firm matches. Clone sizes are given selectively: once, few, many, or a class where the clone is expanded.

j_gene,v_gene,abundance,d_gene,CDR3nt,CDR3aa
TRBJ2-7,TRBV2,.,TRBD2,TGTGCCAGCAACCCCGGGGGGATCCTACGAGAGCAGTACTTC,CASNPGGILREQYF
TRBJ1-5,TRBV7-2,once,.,TGTGCCAGCAGCTTAGTAGGACAGCAAAATCAGCCCCAGCATTTT,CASSLVGQQNQPQHF
TRBJ2-7,TRBV5-1,.,.,TGCGCCAGCAGCTGGTCCGACGCTGTCCTTTCCTACGAGCAGTACTTC,CASSWSDAVLSYEQYF
TRBJ2-7,TRBV11-3,.,TRBD1,TGTGCCAGCAGCTCCCCCGGGACAGGGAAGGACGAGCAGTACTTC,CASSSPGTGKDEQYF
TRBJ2-7,TRBV14,.,TRBD2,TGTGCCAGCAGTCCAGGCGGGGGTGTGTACGAGCAGTACTTC,CASSPGGGVYEQYF
TRBJ2-1,TRBV5-1,once,TRBD2,TGCGCCAGCAGCGTGACTAGCGGGAGGGCGGATGAGCAGTTCTTC,CASSVTSGRADEQFF
TRBJ1-2,TRBV7-9,.,.,TGTGCCAGCAGCCAGACAGAGAACTATGGCTACACCTTC,CASSQTENYGYTF
TRBJ1-4,TRBV2,.,.,TGTGCCAGCAGTTCAGGGAAAATGGGTGAAAAACTGTTTTTT,CASSSGKMGEKLFF
TRBJ2-7,TRBV11-3,.,.,TGTGCCAGCAGCCTAAGCCCCCTGAGGGAGCAGTACTTC,CASSLSPLREQYF
TRBJ1-3,TRBV6-1,.,.,TGTGCCAGCAGTGTAGAGGGGACAAACACCATATATTTT,CASSVEGTNTIYF
TRBJ2-7,TRBV5-1,.,.,TGCGCCAGCAGCTTGAACACAGGGATTGGGGGCTCCTACGAGCAGTACTTC,CASSLNTGIGGSYEQYF
TRBJ2-1,TRBV30,.,.,TGTGCCTGGGCGCGGGGGCTTACACTTGGGAGCTCCTACAATGAGCAGTTCTTC,CAWARGLTLGSSYNEQFF
TRBJ2-3,TRBV7-6,.,.,TGTGCCAGCAGCTTAGTTAGCAGGGGATACACAGATACGCAGTATTTT,CASSLVSRGYTDTQYF
TRBJ2-5,TRBV7-2,once,TRBD2,TGTGCCAGCAGCCCAGACGGGACTAGCGGGAGAATTCGGTACTTC,CASSPDGTSGRIRYF
TRBJ1-4,TRBV30,.,.,TGTGCCTGGAGTGTAGGGGGAAAATCAACTAATGAAAAACTGTTTTTT,CAWSVGGKSTNEKLFF
TRBJ2-3,TRBV11-2,.,TRBD2,TGTGCCAGCAGCGGTGAATTAGGTTCAGGGAGGGCAGATACGCAGTATTTT,CASSGELGSGRADTQYF
TRBJ2-7,TRBV28,once,.,TGTGCCAGCAGTCCCCCGGAGTCCTACGAGCAGTACTTC,CASSPPESYEQYF
TRBJ2-6,TRBV10-3,.,.,TGTGCCATCAGTGAGTCGCGAGCATCTGGGGCCAACGTCCTGACTTTC,CAISESRASGANVLTF
TRBJ1-2,TRBV5-1,.,TRBD1,TGCGCCAGCACCGGAACAGGGGTTGGCTACACCTTC,CASTGTGVGYTF
TRBJ2-5,TRBV5-1,.,TRBD2,TGCGCCAGCAGCTTGCCTAGCGGAGACCAAGAGACCCAGTACTTC,CASSLPSGDQETQYF
TRBJ1-2,TRBV2,once,.,TGTGCCAGCAGTGAGCCCCCAGCTGGCTACACCTTC,CASSEPPAGYTF
TRBJ2-7,TRBV14,.,.,TGTGCCAGCAGTTATGAGAGGGGGGGCCCCTACGAGCAGTACTTC,CASSYERGGPYEQYF
TRBJ1-1,TRBV18,.,.,TGTGCCAGCTCACCACTATCAATGAACACTGAAGCTTTCTTT,CASSPLSMNTEAFF
TRBJ1-5,TRBV2,.,.,TGTGCCAGCAGTGACAGAGGGTTCGGCAATCAGCCCCAGCATTTT,CASSDRGFGNQPQHF
TRBJ1-2,TRBV7-9,.,.,TGTGCCAGCAGCTTAACGGTTAACTATGGCTACACCTTC,CASSLTVNYGYTF
TRBJ2-3,TRBV5-4,once,.,TGTGCCAGCAGCTTGGTTGGTAGAAGGAAAACAGATACGCAGTATTTT,CASSLVGRRKTDTQYF
TRBJ1-2,TRBV11-2,.,TRBD1,TGTGCCAGCAGCTTACCAGGGGGCGCCGGCTATGGCTACACCTTC,CASSLPGGAGYGYTF
TRBJ1-1,TRBV5-1,.,TRBD1,TGCGCCAGCAGCTGGTGGACAGGGGATAACACTGAAGCTTTCTTT,CASSWWTGDNTEAFF
TRBJ1-1,TRBV18,.,.,TGCGCCAGCTCACCGATGGCAGGGATGGTGAGCACTGAAGCTTTCTTT,CASSPMAGMVSTEAFF
TRBJ2-1,TRBV25-1,.,.,TGTGCCAGCAGTGAAATCACGGCGGACTACAATGAGCAGTTCTTC,CASSEITADYNEQFF
TRBJ2-3,TRBV30,.,.,TGTGCCTGGAGTACTCCCGCCTTTTCTTGGCGGTATTTT,CAWSTPAFSWRYF
TRBJ2-7,TRBV30,.,TRBD2,TGTGCCTGGCACAGACTAGCCGTCGAGCAGTACTTC,CAWHRLAVEQYF